A single sample gave rise to the 20 T cell receptor beta chains below, sequenced in a study of control samples from healthy donors and cancer patients. The assay was immunoSEQ multiplex PCR, and TCRdb's table has in-frame clones only and misses some. The repertoire holds about 110,000 clones, with about 80% as singletons. The sample was blood. These receptors originate from a man between 18 and 29 years old in good health.

This clone was detected only once. This sequence joins TRBV4-1 and TRBJ1-1, with D perhaps TRBD1 (5 bases). Germline CDR1 MGHRA, CDR2 YSYEKL. The length of the CDR3 is 15 residues. Trimming removed 4 bases at V and 1 base at J, with 13 bases between. The CDR3 DNA reads TGCGCCAGCAGCCCCGGTGCGGGGACGAACACTGAAGCTTTCTTT. It specifies CASSPGAGTNTEAFF.

As DNA, the CDR3 is TGTGCCAGCAGCGTAGGACAGATCGGTGAAAAACTGTTTTTT. Its protein is CASSVGQIGEKLFF. The V call is TRBV9, the J call TRBJ1-4, with a possible D match to TRBD1 (5 bases). Per germline, CDR1 SGDLS and CDR2 YYNGEE. The CDR3 has 14 amino acids. V lost 0 bases to trimming and J lost 7 bases, with 10 bases between them.

The rearrangement joins TRBV3-1 (or the pseudogene TRBV3-2) to TRBJ1-3; D remains unclear. The germline V gene encodes CDR1 LGHDT and CDR2 YNNKEL (reference sequence). Trimming took off 5 bases at V and 0 bases at J, with 5 bases between the two ends. This CDR3 comprises 13 residues. The CDR3 loop reads CASSVSSGNTIYF. The CDR3 DNA follows: TGTGCCAGCAGCGTGAGCTCTGGAAACACCATATATTTT.

The chain employs TRBV5-4 and TRBJ1-1; D possibly corresponds to TRBD1 (6 bases). CDR1 is SGHNT, CDR2 YYREEE, per germline (reference sequence). The V and J ends lost 5 bases and 5 bases respectively, with 22 bases between them. The CDR3 totals 16 residues. The DNA for the CDR3 is TGTGCCAGCAGGGCCCCCGGCGGGGGCGGTGGGACTGAAGCTTTCTTT. It is translated as CASRAPGGGGGTEAFF.

As DNA, the CDR3 is TGTGCCAGTAGTACTGACAGGGGAGGCGGAAAACAAGAGACCCAGTACTTC. It specifies CASSTDRGGGKQETQYF. The chain combines TRBV19 with TRBJ2-5; 8 bases match TRBD1. Unmatched junction bases numbered 12, after V lost 4 bases and J lost 2 bases. Germline CDR1 reads LNHDA; CDR2 reads SQIVND (reference sequence). The CDR3 spans 17 residues.

J is TRBJ2-6 and V is TRBV4-3; D is unresolved. Trimming stripped 0 bases from V and 0 bases from J, with 6 bases between. Germline CDR1 and CDR2: LGHNA and YSLEER. CDR3 size: 16 residues. The CDR3 DNA sequence: TGCGCCAGCAGCCAAGAGGGTGTCTCTGGGGCCAACGTCCTGACTTTC. Residues: CASSQEGVSGANVLTF.

Only one count was recorded for this clone. This chain joins TRBV7-9 and TRBJ1-6; no reliable D call. CDR3 length equals 12 residues. V was clipped by 8 bases and J by 7 bases, with 9 bases between them. Germline V lookup: CDR1 SEHNR, CDR2 FQNEAQ (reference sequence). CDR3 residues: CASGLWNSPLHF. CDR3 DNA: TGTGCCAGCGGATTGTGGAATTCACCCCTCCACTTT. Drawing the rest from reference TRBV7-9 and TRBJ1-6, the complete variable domain is DTGVSQNPRHKITKRGQNVTFRCDPISEHNRLYWYRQTLGQGPEFLTYFQNEAQLEKSRLLSDRFSAERPKGSFSTLEIQRTEQGDSAMYLCASGLWNSPLHFGNGTRLTVT.

This clone was counted once. The chain is built from TRBV5-4 and TRBJ2-5; TRBD1 matches 7 bases. This CDR3 has 18 amino acids. Germline V gives CDR1 SGHNT, CDR2 YYREEE (reference sequence). Trimming removed 4 bases from V and 4 bases from J; junction bases left unmatched: 19. CDR3 nucleotides: TGTGCCAGCAGCCCTCGGGACAGTGTTTTGGCTGGGCGAGAGACCCAGTACTTC. It specifies CASSPRDSVLAGRETQYF.

In this sample, this clone turned up once. The chain links TRBV24-1 to TRBJ2-2, with no clear D. Germline CDR1 and CDR2: KGHDR and SFDVKD. Trimming shortened V by 7 bases and J by 7 bases, and 9 bases separated the two germline ends. The CDR3 has 12 amino acids. The CDR3 loop is CATRLEHGELFF. CDR3 bases: TGTGCCACCAGATTGGAGCACGGGGAGCTGTTTTTT.

The chain carries TRBV7-2 and TRBJ2-1; D is unclear. The V end was cut by 0 bases, the J end by 8 bases, with 5 bases between. Germline CDR1 and CDR2: SGHTA and FQGNSA. The CDR3 extends over 12 amino acids. CDR3 region: CASSLARYEQFF. The CDR3 DNA reads as TGTGCCAGCAGCTTAGCCCGGTATGAGCAGTTCTTC.

The rearrangement links TRBV9 to TRBJ1-2; a possible D gene is TRBD1 (6 bases). With 0 bases removed from V and 4 bases from J, the gap between germline ends came to 22 bases. This CDR3 region has 18 residues. Germline V gene sequence: CDR1 SGDLS, CDR2 YYNGEE. This CDR3 reads CASSVALGGQPQGYGYTF. CDR3 nucleotide sequence: TGTGCCAGCAGCGTAGCTCTAGGTGGACAGCCCCAGGGCTATGGCTACACCTTC. The variable domain in full, with the rest retrieved from reference TRBV9 and TRBJ1-2, is DSGVTQTPKHLITATGQRVTLRCSPRSGDLSVYWYQQSLDQGLQFLIQYYNGEERAKGNILERFSAQQFPDLHSELNLSSLELGDSALYFCASSVALGGQPQGYGYTFGSGTRLTVV.

V is TRBV7-9 and J is TRBJ1-3; tentative D call: TRBD1 (5 bases). CDR3 length: 14 residues. CDR1 and CDR2 from the germline V gene are SEHNR and FQNEAQ (reference sequence). Trimming stripped 6 bases from V and 0 bases from J, with 9 bases between. In DNA form, the CDR3 reads TGTGCCAGCAGTGGCGGGACCTCTGGAAACACCATATATTTT. Encoded protein: CASSGGTSGNTIYF.

The chain uses TRBV18 and TRBJ1-1; no reliable D call. The CDR3 runs to 14 residues. V was pared by 2 bases and J by 0 bases, with 7 bases between. Germline CDR1 KGHSH, CDR2 LQKENI. CDR3 DNA sequence: TGTGCCAGCTCACCAACGATCATGAACACTGAAGCTTTCTTT. Translated: CASSPTIMNTEAFF.

This clone was observed once. The chain recombines TRBV10-3 with TRBJ2-5; D is undetermined. The CDR3 covers 16 residues. Germline CDR1 and CDR2: ENHRY and SYGVKD. V was shortened by 1 base and J by 2 bases, with 14 bases between the two germline ends. CDR3 DNA: TGTGCCATCAGTGAGTTATCGGCGCCGCCTCAAGAGACCCAGTACTTC. Protein: CAISELSAPPQETQYF.

The chain uses TRBV2 and TRBJ1-5; D might be TRBD1 (5 bases). The length of the CDR3 is 13 residues. The germline V and J ends were trimmed by 10 bases and 5 bases, with 15 bases remaining between them. In germline, CDR1 is SNHLY, CDR2 FYNNEI. The CDR3 loop reads CATGGGFDQPQHF. The CDR3 bases are TGTGCCACGGGGGGGGGATTTGATCAGCCCCAGCATTTT.

The rearrangement joins TRBV27 to TRBJ1-1; D is ambiguous. CDR1 and CDR2 (germline): MNHEY, SMNVEV (reference sequence). Trimming shortened V by 6 bases and J by 5 bases, and 16 bases separated the two germline ends. The CDR3 has 14 amino acids. The CDR3 bases are TGTGCCAGCAGGCTTTCGAGGATGCGTACTGAAGCTTTCTTT. Translated: CASRLSRMRTEAFF.

The V and J genes are TRBV3-1 (or the pseudogene TRBV3-2) and TRBJ2-2, with D perhaps TRBD1 (5 bases). Trimming took off 2 bases at V and 4 bases at J, with 17 bases between the two ends. There are 17 residues in the CDR3. CDR1 is LGHDT and CDR2 is YNNKEL in the germline V gene (reference sequence). The CDR3 DNA sequence: TGTGCCAGCAGCCAACCCAAAGGGGAAATATTCACCGGGGAGCTGTTTTTT. Amino acid sequence: CASSQPKGEIFTGELFF.

The chain combines TRBV28 with TRBJ2-3; D tentatively reads TRBD1 or TRBD2 (5 bases each). CDR3 size: 13 residues. The V end was cut by 5 bases, the J end by 8 bases, with 14 bases between. CDR1 is MDHEN and CDR2 is SYDVKM in the germline V gene. The CDR3: CASSVGTTGTQYF. The DNA for the CDR3 is TGTGCCAGCAGTGTAGGGACGACGGGTACGCAGTATTTT.

This chain uses TRBV5-6 with TRBJ2-1, with TRBD2 matching 10 bases. CDR3 size: 16 residues. Germline V gives CDR1 SGHDT, CDR2 YYEEEE. Trimming cost V 4 bases and J 6 bases; bases outside gene matches: 10. The DNA for the CDR3 is TGTGCCAGCAGCGCACTAAGCGGGGGGGCCTCCAATGAGCAGTTCTTC. The encoded protein is CASSALSGGASNEQFF.

V gene TRBV24-1 combines with J gene TRBJ1-2, with 7 positions matching TRBD1. The CDR3 is 15 residues long. Germline-derived CDR1 and CDR2 are KGHDR and SFDVKD. With V trimmed by 6 bases and J by 5 bases, 11 bases remained unmatched. CDR3 sequence: CATSLDRLDRYGYTF. As DNA, the CDR3 is TGTGCCACCAGTTTGGACAGGCTTGATAGGTATGGCTACACCTTC.